This record looks at one TCR beta chain sequence and its context. No antigen is known for it. The record has no base qualities; no much larger clone is one base away. In total, 500 to 700 healthy bone marrow donors made up the cohort. All cohort members were sampled while nominally healthy, although unrecorded immune exposures were likely present. Of the 670 or so cohort members, more than 250 had a positive CMV serostatus and 350 to 450 had a negative one, while no CMV serostatus was recorded for the donor. Each donor provided a peripheral blood sample, and peripheral blood mononuclear cells were used for TCR beta sequencing. The Qiagen DNeasy Blood Extraction Kit was used to extract genomic DNA from the blood cell samples. Germline trimming: 8 bases from V, 7 bases from J; junction bases outside gene matches: 16. CDR3 length: 15 amino acids, cysteine to phenylalanine. The sequence is cut down to CDR3 DNA, 45 bases in frame from base 1. For CDR1 and CDR2, the germline V gene lists MNHNS and SASEGT.

These data come from a study of cytomegalovirus exposure and HLA in healthy donors (dated by TCRdb to 2017 to 2019). A note on the overall study: According to an earlier analysis of 587 of the donors, 150 million to 200 million T cells yielded roughly 100 million unique TCR beta sequences and less than 300 Gb of sequence data. Roughly 300 gigabases of sequencing data and 70 million to 100 million unique TCR sequences made up an early release that covered 500 to 700 HLA-typed donors. The genetic ancestry cluster associated with self-reported Caucasian donors included 80% to 90% of the 398 genotyped donors. The study aimed to test whether signatures of past pathogen exposure could be identified by cataloging public T cell receptors. The study profiled the T cell repertoires of 550 to 700 subjects by immunosequencing and related them to cytomegalovirus serostatus. Along with the approximately 700-subject first cohort, a separate validation cohort of 120 different subjects was used. To predict cytomegalovirus infection status, the study combined high-throughput TCR immunosequencing, statistical association of individual TCRs with disease status, and machine learning. A later analysis re-examined previously published TCR beta repertoires from 600 to 700 donors and added high-resolution HLA genotyping to investigate patterns of TCR occurrence. Rather than using new phenotypic data, the later analysis identified candidate immune exposures from TCR beta sequences and from how often those sequences occurred across donors. To decide whether each TCR beta V gene segment behaved as functional or pseudogenic, an earlier analysis of fewer than 750 of the donors relied on high-throughput TCR beta sequencing. Donor age, sex, ethnicity and CMV serostatus were collected together with the repertoire data. A later genetic analysis took genome-wide SNP genotypes for about 55% of the 666 donors and used that subset as a discovery cohort. All discovery cohort repertoires had been generated on a single sequencing platform. HLA typing covered class I and class II loci at four-digit resolution. The number of donors typed differed by locus, with roughly 620-630 for A, B, C, DRB1 and DQB1, 522 for DQA1, 600 to 610 for DPA1, and 400 to 490 for DPB1. Because of strong linkage in the cohort, roughly five DR-DQ haplotypes were treated as single units for association and clustering. On average, roughly 240,000 unique TCR beta nucleotide sequences were sequenced per donor among fewer than 500 genotyped donors of the cohort, with roughly a sixth of those sequences being non-productive. The paper's findings and limits, for the study overall: Presence/absence analyses assumed roughly uniform sequencing depth across donors, an assumption that may not hold. The classifier was reported to diagnose cytomegalovirus status with high specificity and sensitivity in both the original and validation cohorts. Correlated functional status among segregating V segments might be attributable to linkage disequilibrium, but an unknown experimental factor could not be ruled out. When HLA alleles, especially DR and DQ, strongly co-occurred, TCR associations were difficult to assign to individual alleles. A later analysis reported that several top co-occurrence clusters appeared linked to parvovirus B19, influenza, CMV and Epstein-Barr virus. In a later analysis, around 15,000 TCR beta sequences were associated with specific HLA alleles at a false discovery rate of 0.05. Most CMV-associated TCR beta chains appeared to be HLA-restricted in a later analysis, and the HLA associations seemed to be driven largely by CMV exposure. V-gene and J-gene trimming of TCR beta chains was associated with a missense DCLRE1C variant in a later genetic analysis, and the association was replicated in an independent cohort. In a later analysis, the rate of TCR association differed among HLA loci, with DRB1 alleles having the most associated TCRs and HLA-C alleles having the fewest. In an earlier analysis of 587 of the donors, most TCR beta V segments appeared in productive rearrangements about 87% or about 30% of the time, broadly matching IMGT annotations. The only immune exposure information available for the cohort was CMV serostatus. A few of the identified cytomegalovirus-associated TCR beta chains were confirmed in vitro to be specific for cytomegalovirus antigens. A group of highly shared sequence variants was considered likely to be a technical artifact of the sequencing pipeline. Because some donors lacked HLA typing at each locus, the association tests relied only on the typed subset. A further reported finding was that TCR beta sequences accurately predicted the HLA-A and HLA-B alleles for most subjects in the first cohort. The authors suggested that the approach could potentially be extended to other disease states and immunological phenotypes. Because the 87-base-pair reads could not distinguish some IMGT-functional V segments, including TRBV6-2 and TRBV6-3, those segments were excluded. A later genetic analysis reported fewer N-insertions in productive TCRs among donors in an Asian-associated ancestry cluster than the roughly 700-donor mean. This cohort had only TCR beta chains sequenced, and the lack of alpha or paired-chain data limited which features could be detected. While some public TCRs were present in many individuals, most TCR sequences turned up only very rarely across donors. In the study, around 150 TCR beta chains were listed as associated with cytomegalovirus. Because counts were too low, some 17 rarely observed V segments, including chromosome 9 orphons, were excluded from the earlier analysis of under 650 of the donors. In a later analysis, HLA-associated TCR beta chains showed more clonal expansion and lower generation probabilities than non-associated chains that were equally common.

To prepare the library, the immunoSEQ multiplex PCR assay was applied. For the multiplex PCR, a mixture combining 60 forward primers for TCR Vbeta segments and 13 reverse primers for TCR Jbeta segments was used. The CDR3 region of rearranged TCR beta genes was amplified from genomic DNA with a multiplex PCR assay. On the Illumina HiSeq System, the amplified TCR beta libraries were sequenced as 87-base-pair reads. Per the source publication's procedure: Across the 700 or so repertoires, a later analysis counted roughly 84 million unique TCR beta chains, about 10 million of which were shared by at least two donors. To remove PCR and sequencing errors, raw reads were error-corrected and collapsed into unique sequences using a nearest-neighbor algorithm that merged closely related sequences. CDR3 sequences were aligned to IMGT reference sequences to assign V, D and J gene segments. For a sequence to be retained, at least a six-nucleotide match to both a V gene segment and a J gene segment was required. Rearrangements were classified as productive when the CDR3 lacked stop codons and remained in frame with V and J, and all other rearrangements were classified as non-productive. CDR3 was defined by IMGT convention, running from the second conserved V-encoded cysteine to the conserved J-encoded phenylalanine. The earlier analysis of 500 to 750 of the donors excluded any sequence lacking an unambiguous match to a single V gene segment. An earlier analysis of 587 of the donors classified V segments as functional when productive rearrangements were above 56.7% and as segregating when the standard deviation between donors was above 5%. A statistical classification framework was developed to diagnose cytomegalovirus status using the catalog of TCR beta chain sequences. In a later analysis, V and J genes were assigned by comparing TCR nucleotide sequences against IMGT/GENE-DB human TR gene sequences. The TCRdist pipeline was used in a later analysis to assign CDR3 sequences and most-parsimonious VDJ recombination scenarios. In a later analysis, each TCR beta chain was defined by its CDR3 amino acid sequence together with its V-gene family, and reads lacking a unique V-gene family were excluded. As a way to deal with suspected cross-contamination and a sequencing artifact, a later analysis dropped 500 to 700 nucleotide sequences that were highly shared and had low generation probability. A later analysis calculated a clonal expansion index for each public chain from normalized within-repertoire ranks of inferred template counts. A later analysis computed generation probabilities with a VDJ recombination model fitted to out-of-frame rearrangements, and checked the results against IGoR. In a later analysis, hypergeometric tests were used to score TCR-TCR, TCR-HLA and TCR-CMV co-occurrence, with a repertoire-size bias correction applied to TCR pairs. To estimate false discovery rates, a later analysis permuted the HLA or CMV assignments 20 times. In a later analysis, co-occurring TCRs were grouped using DBSCAN, with TCRdist sequence similarity added in when clustering inside HLA-allele-positive subsets. For co-occurrence clustering, repertoires with fewer than 30,000 or more than 120,000 public chains were excluded, along with about five repertoires with anomalous nucleotide sharing. TCRdb obtained this table from immuneACCESS and retained in-frame rearrangements with V and J assigned. These tables miss some clones; where compared with another copy, unresolved V genes account for less than half of the shortfall, and the remainder is unexplained. Clone size and V and J calls were adopted from that table, with D and trimming inferred from the DNA. Here the sample has over 65,000 clones; over 75% occur a single time. Under 15% of the sample lies in the top ten.

The sequenced material came from PBMCs. The chain is made from TRBV6-1 and TRBJ1-1; a stretch of 7 junction bases matches TRBD1. This sequence originates from a human donor in good health. The DNA is as follows: TGTGCCAGCCCACCCGTGACAGGGCGAGGGTGTGAAGCTTTCTTT. The translation is CASPPVTGRGCEAFF.